Below, one T cell receptor beta chain is given with its context. Unmatched junction bases numbered 4, after V lost 10 bases and J lost 0 bases. CDR3 length equals 13 residues. Germline V CDR1 and CDR2: ENHRY, SYGVKD. Profiling relied on immunoSEQ multiplex PCR, and the TCRdb table lists in-frame clones only, not all of them. The data contain over 100,000 clones, roughly 89% of them singletons. These data come from a study of T cell responses to AZD1222 COVID-19 vaccine. This clonotype was obtained from an adult in good health. This chain uses TRBV10-3 with TRBJ2-7; TRBD2 matches at 9 bases. The material was peripheral blood, obtained on day 0 of AZD1222 vaccination. CDR3 amino acids: CATSGGSSYEQYF. In DNA form, the CDR3 reads TGTGCCACCAGCGGGGGGAGCTCCTACGAGCAGTACTTC.